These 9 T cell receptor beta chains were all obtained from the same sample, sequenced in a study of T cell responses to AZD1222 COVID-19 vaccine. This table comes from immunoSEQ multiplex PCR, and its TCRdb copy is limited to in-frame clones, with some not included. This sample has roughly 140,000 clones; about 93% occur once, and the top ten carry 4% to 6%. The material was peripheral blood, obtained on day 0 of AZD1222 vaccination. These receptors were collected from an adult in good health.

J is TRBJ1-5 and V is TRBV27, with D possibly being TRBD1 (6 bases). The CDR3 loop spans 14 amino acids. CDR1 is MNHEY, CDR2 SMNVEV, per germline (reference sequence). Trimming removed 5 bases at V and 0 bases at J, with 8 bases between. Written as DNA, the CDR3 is TGTGCCAGCAGTGTGACAGGTAGCAATCAGCCCCAGCATTTT. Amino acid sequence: CASSVTGSNQPQHF.

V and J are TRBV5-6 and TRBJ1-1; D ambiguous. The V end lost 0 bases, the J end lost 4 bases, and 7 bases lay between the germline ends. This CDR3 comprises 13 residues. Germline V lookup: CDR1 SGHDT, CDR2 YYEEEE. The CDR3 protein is CASSLGTGTEAFF. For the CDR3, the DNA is TGTGCCAGCAGCTTGGGGACGGGCACTGAAGCTTTCTTT.

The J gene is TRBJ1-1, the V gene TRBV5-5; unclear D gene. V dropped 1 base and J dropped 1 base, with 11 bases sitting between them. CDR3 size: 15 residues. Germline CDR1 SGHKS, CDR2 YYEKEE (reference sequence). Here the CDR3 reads CASSLSTASNTEAFF. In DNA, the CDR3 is TGTGCCAGCAGCTTGAGTACGGCCTCGAACACTGAAGCTTTCTTT.

CDR3 in amino acids: CASSQDPPGNLGREQYF. In DNA, the CDR3 is TGTGCCAGCAGCCAAGATCCCCCAGGGAACCTAGGAAGGGAGCAGTACTTC. The rearrangement joins TRBV4-2 to TRBJ2-7, with D possibly TRBD1 on 5 matching bases. Germline CDR1 LGHNA, CDR2 YNFKEQ. V was pared by 0 bases and J by 7 bases, with 22 bases between. This CDR3 region has 17 residues.

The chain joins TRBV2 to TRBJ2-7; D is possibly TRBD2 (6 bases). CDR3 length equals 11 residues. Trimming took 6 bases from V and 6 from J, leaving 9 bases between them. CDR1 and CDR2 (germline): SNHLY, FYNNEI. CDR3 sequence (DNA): TGTGCCAGCAGGTACGGGGGCGAGCAGTACTTC. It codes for CASRYGGEQYF.

The CDR3 coding sequence is TGTGCCAGCAGCCCTGGGGGGACCGGGGAGCTGTTTTTT. Translating it yields CASSPGGTGELFF. The rearrangement uses TRBV28 and TRBJ2-2; possibly TRBD2 for D (6 bases). This CDR3 is built from 13 residues. V shed 6 bases and J shed 5 bases, with 10 bases lying between them. Germline CDR1 and CDR2: MDHEN and SYDVKM.

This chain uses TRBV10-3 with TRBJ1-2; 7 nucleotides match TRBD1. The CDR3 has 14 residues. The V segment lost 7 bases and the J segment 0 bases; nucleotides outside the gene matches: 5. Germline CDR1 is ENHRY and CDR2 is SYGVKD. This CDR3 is CAIKEGGSNYGYTF. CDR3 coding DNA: TGTGCCATCAAGGAAGGGGGCTCTAACTATGGCTACACCTTC.

In nucleotides, the CDR3 is TGTGCCAGCAGCTTAGGATGGGGGGGGGCTGAGACCCAGTACTTC. Translation gives CASSLGWGGAETQYF. The genes are TRBV5-4 and TRBJ2-5; TRBD2 is a possible D gene (7 bases). V lost 2 bases to trimming and J lost 5 bases, with 16 bases between them. CDR1 SGHNT and CDR2 YYREEE come from the germline V gene (reference sequence). There are 15 residues in the CDR3.

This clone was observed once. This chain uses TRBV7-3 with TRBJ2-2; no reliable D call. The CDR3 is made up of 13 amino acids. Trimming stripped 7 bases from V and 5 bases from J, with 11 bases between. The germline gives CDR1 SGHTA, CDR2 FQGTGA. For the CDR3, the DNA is TGTGCCAGCACCCAACCCCCAACCGGGGAGCTGTTTTTT. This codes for CASTQPPTGELFF.